This record covers a single T cell receptor (beta chain). This sample was taken from a study of cytomegalovirus exposure and HLA in healthy donors. Germline V gene sequence: CDR1 SGHVS, CDR2 FQNEAQ. This CDR3 is 13 amino acids long. V was clipped by 5 bases and J by 5 bases, with 9 bases between them. PCR was performed using 60 Vbeta and 13 Jbeta primers. Libraries were prepared by immunoSEQ multiplex PCR; TCRdb keeps only in-frame clonotypes and omits some of them. Of 150,000 to 200,000 clones listed, 77% are singletons. Sequencing input: PBMCs. This clonotype originated in a woman aged 25 to 39 in good health and CMV-seronegative. The chain links TRBV7-8 to TRBJ2-2, with no clear D. The CDR3 region has the DNA TGTGCCAGCAGCCCTACCGGGACCGGGGAGCTGTTTTTT. It codes for CASSPTGTGELFF.